A single sample gave rise to the 8 T cell receptor beta chains below, sequenced in a study of blood T cells in healthy people across ages (dated by TCRdb to the mid-2010s). The receptor library was made with 5' RACE. The sequencer listed for this sample is Illumina HiSeq 2500. A second about 7 to 11 cycle PCR used a sample-barcoded 5' primer and a J-beta primer mix. TCRdb reworked the public reads: Q25 trimming with fastp, MiXCR clone assembly, productive beta chains retained. Rows with one shared CDR3 protein collapse into an entry with the most common genes and DNA. The sample table shows 800,000 or so distinct CDR3 sequences, and 25% are seen once. The ten largest clones add up to roughly 3.8% of the sample. The same sample was also studied in work on T cells of mothers and their children.

The sequenced sample consisted of blood. These receptor sequences come from a boy aged 5-17 years in good health.

This chain joins TRBV27 and TRBJ2-7, with 9 bases aligning to TRBD2. Trimming removed 2 bases from V and 3 bases from J; junction bases left unmatched: 5. Germline values: CDR1 MNHEY, CDR2 SMNVEV (reference sequence). This CDR3 comprises 15 residues. CDR3 bases: TGTGCCAGCAGTTTACAACCTAGCGGGATCTACGAGCAGTACTTC. This sequence encodes CASSLQPSGIYEQYF.

As to this clonotype: An end of the junction differs from the germline gene, which may be a read error. The V call is TRBV10-3, the J call TRBJ2-3; 9 bases align to TRBD1. Germline-derived CDR1 and CDR2 are ENHRY and SYGVKD. The CDR3 contains 17 residues. The CDR3 DNA sequence: TGTGCCATCAGTGGGAATTCTCGGACAGGGGAGATAGATACGCGGTATTTT. Its protein product is CAISGNSRTGEIDTRYF.

The chain carries TRBV28 and TRBJ2-7; D may be TRBD2 (6 bases). The CDR3 has 16 amino acids. CDR1 MDHEN and CDR2 SYDVKM come from the germline V gene. Trimming took off 3 bases at V and 0 bases at J, with 15 bases between the two ends. The CDR3 nucleotides read TGTGCCAGCAGTTTTAGTCTGGAGGGACTCTCCTACGAGCAGTACTTC. Protein: CASSFSLEGLSYEQYF.

The chain recombines TRBV5-4 with TRBJ2-5; the match to TRBD2 covers 7 bases. The J call is uncertain, as TRBJ2-1 better fits the DNA end. Germline assignment: CDR1 SGHNT and CDR2 YYREEE (reference sequence). This CDR3 comprises 16 residues. For the CDR3, the DNA is TGTGCCAGCAGCTCCACCCTAGCGGAGAAGTACAATGAGCAGTTCTTC. Protein sequence: CASSSTLAEKYNEQFF.

The chain has TRBV4-1 and TRBJ2-7, with 7 nucleotides matching TRBD1. Looked up from germline, CDR1 is MGHRA and CDR2 is YSYEKL. V gave up 3 bases and J gave up 3 bases; unmatched junction bases: 17. The CDR3 covers 18 residues. CDR3 DNA: TGCGCCAGCAGCCAGGATGCAAATCCCGGGACAGAAAGCTACGAGCAGTACTTC. This encodes CASSQDANPGTESYEQYF.

The V gene is TRBV18, the J gene TRBJ2-5, with 9 bases lining up with TRBD2. The J call could be wrong; TRBJ2-7 is a better fit for the DNA end. The germline gives CDR1 KGHSH, CDR2 LQKENI. CDR3 length equals 15 residues. CDR3 nucleotides: TGTGCCAGCTCTCTAGGACTAGCGAACAACTACGAGCAGTACTTC. This codes for CASSLGLANNYEQYF.

The sample holds a few counts of this clonotype. The chain combines TRBV18 with TRBJ2-7; 9 bases match TRBD2. Germline V gene lookup returns CDR1 KGHSH and CDR2 LQKENI. This CDR3 is built from 15 residues. Germline trimming cut 3 bases from V and 5 bases from J; bases unmatched to any gene: 8. CDR3 DNA: TGTGCCAGCTCACCGACTAGCGGAACTCTCAACGAGCAGTACTTC. Translated, it gives CASSPTSGTLNEQYF. Full variable domain (remainder filled in from reference TRBV18 and TRBJ2-7): NAGVMQNPRHLVRRRGQEARLRCSPMKGHSHVYWYRQLPEEGLKFMVYLQKENIIDESGMPKERFSAEFPKEGPSILRIQQVVRGDSAAYFCASSPTSGTLNEQYFGPGTRLTVT.

This clonotype was seen a handful of times. At one end, the junction sequence differs from germline, possibly due to a read error. This chain joins TRBV4-1 and TRBJ1-4, with D maybe TRBD1 (6 bases). Germline values: CDR1 MGHRA, CDR2 YSYEKL. The CDR3 runs to 16 residues. DNA of the CDR3: TGCGCCAGCAGCCAGACGGGGGGCAGGGGCGGTGAAAAGCTGTTTTTT. Translating gives CASSQTGGRGGEKLFF.